Listed below are T cell receptor beta chains from one sample, sequenced in a study of CD8 T cells in Susac syndrome. TCRdb reprocessed the immunoSEQ multiplex PCR reads via MiXCR and lists one record per CDR3 protein. The data hold some 140,000 distinct CDR3 sequences, with around 95% observed a single time. The sequenced material came from CD8+ T cells from PBMCs. Receptors originate from a human donor with Susac syndrome. Each CDR3 is given with its conserved first and last residue. D genes are given only for firm matches. Clone size is stated in some rows and not others, as once, few, many or a class when expanded.

.,TRBJ2-7,.,TRBV28,CASMAGKYEQYF,TGTGCCAGCATGGCAGGGAAATACGAGCAGTACTTC
.,TRBJ2-5,.,TRBV2,CASPGGGDVETQYF,TGTGCCAGCCCAGGAGGGGGGGACGTCGAGACCCAGTACTTC
TRBD2,TRBJ2-4,.,TRBV18,CASSPVAGGTKNIQYF,TGTGCCAGCTCACCCGTAGCGGGAGGGACCAAAAACATTCAGTACTTC
TRBD1,TRBJ2-1,.,TRBV18,CASSATGDNEQFF,TGTGCCAGCTCAGCGACAGGGGACAATGAGCAGTTCTTC
.,TRBJ2-1,.,TRBV14,CASSRANEQFF,TGTGCCAGCAGCCGGGCTAATGAGCAGTTCTTC
.,TRBJ2-1,few,TRBV11-2,CASSLSIEQFF,TGTGCCAGCAGCTTATCTATTGAGCAGTTCTTC
TRBD2,TRBJ2-5,.,TRBV30,CAWSVLAGKETQYF,TGTGCCTGGAGTGTACTAGCGGGAAAAGAGACCCAGTACTTC
.,TRBJ1-1,.,TRBV28,CASSFGPNEAFF,TGTGCCAGCAGTTTTGGACCGAATGAAGCTTTCTTT
TRBD2,TRBJ2-7,.,TRBV4-1,CASSQDKVAGAAEQYF,TGCGCCAGCAGCCAAGATAAAGTAGCGGGAGCGGCGGAGCAGTACTTC
.,TRBJ2-7,.,TRBV2,CANQRGERATYEQYF,TGTGCCAACCAGAGGGGCGAGCGGGCCACCTACGAGCAGTACTTC
.,TRBJ2-1,.,TRBV20-1,CSAVPRDFLWNEQFF,TGCAGTGCCGTACCCCGGGACTTCCTTTGGAATGAGCAGTTCTTC
TRBD2,TRBJ2-1,.,TRBV15,CATSRDLGTSGEQFF,TGTGCCACCAGCAGAGATCTTGGGACTAGCGGAGAGCAGTTCTTC
TRBD1,TRBJ2-2,once,TRBV29-1,CSVEETRTGGITGELFF,TGCAGCGTTGAAGAAACGAGGACAGGGGGCATCACCGGGGAGCTGTTTTTT
TRBD2,TRBJ2-1,.,TRBV19,CASSLTSGTYNEQFF,TGTGCCAGTAGTCTTACTAGCGGGACCTACAATGAGCAGTTCTTC
.,TRBJ2-7,.,TRBV4-1,CASTGRAYEQYF,TGCGCCAGCACAGGGCGGGCCTACGAGCAGTACTTC
TRBD2,TRBJ2-1,.,TRBV7-6,CASSPIAGALYNEQFF,TGTGCCAGCAGCCCTATAGCGGGAGCTTTGTACAATGAGCAGTTCTTC
.,TRBJ2-1,.,TRBV12-3/TRBV12-4,CASSSSTYNEQFF,TGTGCCAGCAGTAGTAGTACGTACAATGAGCAGTTCTTC
.,TRBJ2-1,.,TRBV6-6,CASTNYNEQFF,TGTGCCAGCACCAACTACAATGAGCAGTTCTTC
TRBD2,TRBJ2-3,.,TRBV5-1,CASSSGLAPTDTQYF,TGCGCCAGCAGCTCCGGACTAGCTCCCACAGATACGCAGTATTTT
TRBD2,TRBJ2-1,once,TRBV29-1,CSAERTSANNEQFF,TGCAGCGCCGAGAGGACTAGCGCGAACAATGAGCAGTTCTTC
.,TRBJ2-7,.,TRBV12-3/TRBV12-4,CASSPEGRGEQYF,TGTGCCAGCAGCCCGGAAGGACGAGGTGAGCAGTACTTC
.,TRBJ1-1,.,TRBV28,CASSPERANTEAFF,TGTGCCAGCAGCCCCGAGCGGGCGAACACTGAAGCTTTCTTT
.,TRBJ2-1,.,TRBV6-5,CASSFSGGQNNEQFF,TGTGCCAGCAGCTTTTCGGGCGGACAGAACAATGAGCAGTTCTTC
.,TRBJ1-5,.,TRBV7-7,CASSLARGQPQHF,TGTGCTAGCAGCTTAGCCCGGGGACAGCCCCAGCATTTT
.,TRBJ2-1,.,TRBV6-5,CASSTIVTSLGGNEQFF,TGTGCCAGCAGTACTATTGTAACTAGTCTCGGGGGCAATGAGCAGTTCTTC
.,TRBJ2-2,.,TRBV19,CASSIEVDGTGELFF,TGTGCCAGTAGTATAGAAGTGGATGGGACCGGGGAGCTGTTTTTT
TRBD1,TRBJ2-7,.,TRBV9,CASSGGQASEQYF,TGTGCCAGCAGCGGAGGACAGGCTAGTGAGCAGTACTTC